This TCR beta chain was captured in a study of T cell responses to AZD1222 COVID-19 vaccine. Findings and limits, study-wide: With dominance at 160-218 and 743-854, vaccine-associated CD4 TCRs spanned spike. The reported proportion of spike-specific TCRs targeting unmutated variant regions was nearly half. Recipients of two AZD1222 doses showed rising Spike-specific TCR breadth and depth.

Doses given second, at about 4 or about 12 weeks, were pooled. This CDR3 has 12 residues. Trimming took 6 bases from V and 9 from J, leaving 12 bases between them. CDR1 is LNHDA, CDR2 SQIVND, per germline (reference sequence). Sequencing was performed with immunoSEQ multiplex PCR; in TCRdb, only in-frame clones are kept and a portion is missing. The table has some 100,000 clones, 80% to 95% seen once; the top ten hold about 3.4%. In the case of this clone: Its antigen is unknown.

The chain carries TRBV19 and TRBJ2-1; D not certain. Here the sequenced sample was peripheral blood, taken 28 days after the second AZD1222 dose. This receptor was obtained from an adult who received the AZD1222 COVID-19 vaccine. CDR3 bases: TGTGCCAGTAGAACGAGCCCGGGTGAGCAGTTCTTC. It yields the protein CASRTSPGEQFF.